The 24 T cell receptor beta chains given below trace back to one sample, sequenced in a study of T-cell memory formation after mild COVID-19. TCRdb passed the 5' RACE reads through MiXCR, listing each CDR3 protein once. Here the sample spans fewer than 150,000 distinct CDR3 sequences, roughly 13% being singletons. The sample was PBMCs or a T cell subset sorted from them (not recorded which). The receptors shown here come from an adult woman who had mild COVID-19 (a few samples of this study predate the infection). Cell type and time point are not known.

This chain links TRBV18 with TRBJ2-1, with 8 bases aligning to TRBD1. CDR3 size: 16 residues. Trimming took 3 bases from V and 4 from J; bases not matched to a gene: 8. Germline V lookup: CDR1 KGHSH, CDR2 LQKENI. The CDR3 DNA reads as TGTGCCAGCTCACCCAAGACAGGGGAAAAGTACAATGAGCAGTTCTTC. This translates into CASSPKTGEKYNEQFF.

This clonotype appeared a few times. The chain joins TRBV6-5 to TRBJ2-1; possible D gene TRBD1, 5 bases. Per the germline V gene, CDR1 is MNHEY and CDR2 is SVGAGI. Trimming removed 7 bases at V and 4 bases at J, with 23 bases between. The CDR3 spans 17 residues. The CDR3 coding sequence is TGTGCCAGCACCCCACTGGGGCAGACCTTCGATTACAATGAGCAGTTCTTC. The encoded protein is CASTPLGQTFDYNEQFF.

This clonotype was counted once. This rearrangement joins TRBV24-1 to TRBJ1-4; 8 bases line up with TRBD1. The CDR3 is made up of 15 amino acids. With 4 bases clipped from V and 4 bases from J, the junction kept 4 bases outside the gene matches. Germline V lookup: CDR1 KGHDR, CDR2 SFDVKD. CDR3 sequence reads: CATSETGALNEKLFF. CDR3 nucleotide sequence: TGTGCCACCAGTGAGACAGGGGCCCTTAATGAAAAACTGTTTTTT.

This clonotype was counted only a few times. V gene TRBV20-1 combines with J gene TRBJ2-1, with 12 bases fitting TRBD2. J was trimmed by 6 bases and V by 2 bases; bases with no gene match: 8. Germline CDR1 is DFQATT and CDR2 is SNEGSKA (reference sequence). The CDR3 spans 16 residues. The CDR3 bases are TGCAGTGCTAGAAGACTAGCGGGAGACCGTAGCAATGAGCAGTTCTTC. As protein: CSARRLAGDRSNEQFF.

CDR3 in amino acids: CASSDYGTEELNSPLHF. The CDR3 nucleotides read TGTGCCAGCAGTGATTACGGGACAGAAGAACTTAATTCACCCCTCCACTTT. The V call is TRBV25-1, the J call TRBJ1-6, with TRBD1 identical over 7 bases. CDR1 and CDR2 (germline): MGHDK, SYGVNS. Unmatched junction bases numbered 11, after V lost 3 bases and J lost 6 bases. This CDR3 spans 17 amino acids.

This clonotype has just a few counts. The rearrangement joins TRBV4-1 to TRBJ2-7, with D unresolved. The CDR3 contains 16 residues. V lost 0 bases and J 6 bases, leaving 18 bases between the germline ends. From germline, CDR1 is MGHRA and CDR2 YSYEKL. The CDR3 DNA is TGCGCCAGCAGCCAAGACCGAGAGCTTTCTACGTTCGAGCAGTACTTC. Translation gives CASSQDRELSTFEQYF.

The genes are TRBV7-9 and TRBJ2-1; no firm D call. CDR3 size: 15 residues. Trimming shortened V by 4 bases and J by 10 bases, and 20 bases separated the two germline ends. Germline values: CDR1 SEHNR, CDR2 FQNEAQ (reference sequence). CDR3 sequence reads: CASSSSVTRRYEQFF. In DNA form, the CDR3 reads TGTGCCAGCAGCTCCTCGGTGACTCGCCGTTACGAGCAGTTCTTC. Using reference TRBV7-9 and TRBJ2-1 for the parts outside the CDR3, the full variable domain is DTGVSQNPRHKITKRGQNVTFRCDPISEHNRLYWYRQTLGQGPEFLTYFQNEAQLEKSRLLSDRFSAERPKGSFSTLEIQRTEQGDSAMYLCASSSSVTRRYEQFFGPGTRLTVL.

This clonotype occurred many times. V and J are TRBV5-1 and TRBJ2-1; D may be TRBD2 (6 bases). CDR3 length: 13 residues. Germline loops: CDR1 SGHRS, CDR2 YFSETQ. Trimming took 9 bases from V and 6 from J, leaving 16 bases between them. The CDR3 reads CATQGGGRNEQFF. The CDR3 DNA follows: TGCGCCACCCAGGGAGGCGGACGCAATGAGCAGTTCTTC.

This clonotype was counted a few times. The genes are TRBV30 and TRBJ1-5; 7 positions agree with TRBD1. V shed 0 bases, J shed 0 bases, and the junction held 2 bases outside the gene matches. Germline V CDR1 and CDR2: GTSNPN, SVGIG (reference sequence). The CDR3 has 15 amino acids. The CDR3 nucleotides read TGTGCCTGGAGTGTACGACAGGGTAGCAATCAGCCCCAGCATTTT. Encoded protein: CAWSVRQGSNQPQHF.

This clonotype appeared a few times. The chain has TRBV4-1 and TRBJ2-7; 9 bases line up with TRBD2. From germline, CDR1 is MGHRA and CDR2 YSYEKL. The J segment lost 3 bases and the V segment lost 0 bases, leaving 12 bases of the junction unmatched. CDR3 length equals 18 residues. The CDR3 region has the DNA TGCGCCAGCAGCCAAGAAGACGGGCTAGCGGGGACATTCTACGAGCAGTACTTC. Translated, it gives CASSQEDGLAGTFYEQYF.

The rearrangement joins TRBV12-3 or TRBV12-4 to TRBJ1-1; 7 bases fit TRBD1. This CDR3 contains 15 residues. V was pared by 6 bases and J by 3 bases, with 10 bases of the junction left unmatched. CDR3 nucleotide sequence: TGTGCCAGCAGGCGTACCGGGACAGAGGACACTGAAGCTTTCTTT. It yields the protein CASRRTGTEDTEAFF.

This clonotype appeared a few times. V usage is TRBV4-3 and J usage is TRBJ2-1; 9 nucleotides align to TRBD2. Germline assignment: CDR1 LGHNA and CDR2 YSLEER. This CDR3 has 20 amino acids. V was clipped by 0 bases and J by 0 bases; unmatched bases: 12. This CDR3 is CASSQERGTSLLSSYNEQFF. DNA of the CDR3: TGCGCCAGCAGCCAAGAACGGGGGACTAGCCTTTTGAGCTCCTACAATGAGCAGTTCTTC.

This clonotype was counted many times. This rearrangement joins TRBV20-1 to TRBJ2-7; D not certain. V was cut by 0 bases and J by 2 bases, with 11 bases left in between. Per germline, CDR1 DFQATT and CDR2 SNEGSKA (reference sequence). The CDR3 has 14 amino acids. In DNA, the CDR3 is TGCAGTGCTAGAGAGGCCGACGGAACCTACGAGCAGTACTTC. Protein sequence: CSAREADGTYEQYF.

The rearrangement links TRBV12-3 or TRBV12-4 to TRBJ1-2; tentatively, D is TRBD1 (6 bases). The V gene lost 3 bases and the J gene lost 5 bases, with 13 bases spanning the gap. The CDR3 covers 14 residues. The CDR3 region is CASSLSQGWYGYTF. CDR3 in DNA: TGTGCCAGCAGTTTGTCCCAGGGGTGGTATGGCTACACCTTC.

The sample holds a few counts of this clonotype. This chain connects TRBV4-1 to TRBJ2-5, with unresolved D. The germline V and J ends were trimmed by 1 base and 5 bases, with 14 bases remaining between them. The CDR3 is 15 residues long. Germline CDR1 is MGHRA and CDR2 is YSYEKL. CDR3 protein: CASSQASRSTETQYF. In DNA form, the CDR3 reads TGCGCCAGCAGCCAAGCCTCGAGGAGTACCGAGACCCAGTACTTC.

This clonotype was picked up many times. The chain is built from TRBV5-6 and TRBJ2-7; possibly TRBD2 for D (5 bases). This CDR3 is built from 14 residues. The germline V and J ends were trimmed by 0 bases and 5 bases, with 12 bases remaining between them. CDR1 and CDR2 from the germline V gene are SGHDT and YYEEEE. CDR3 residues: CASSLGGPSDEQYF. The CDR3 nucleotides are TGTGCCAGCAGCTTGGGAGGGCCAAGCGACGAGCAGTACTTC.

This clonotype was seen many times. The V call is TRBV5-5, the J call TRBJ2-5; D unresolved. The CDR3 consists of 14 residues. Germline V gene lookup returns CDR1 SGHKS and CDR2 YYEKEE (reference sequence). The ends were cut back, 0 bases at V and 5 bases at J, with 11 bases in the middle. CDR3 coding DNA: TGTGCCAGCAGCTTGGTTTCCGCGTCTGAGACCCAGTACTTC. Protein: CASSLVSASETQYF.

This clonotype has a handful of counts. Written as DNA, the CDR3 is TGTGCCAGCAGCCACCCCCAGGACAAATCCTACGAGCAGTACTTC. Protein sequence: CASSHPQDKSYEQYF. This chain uses TRBV11-2 with TRBJ2-7; the D gene is possibly TRBD1 (5 bases). V was shortened by 5 bases and J by 1 base, with 15 bases between the two germline ends. The CDR3 runs 15 residues. In germline, CDR1 is SGHAT, CDR2 FQNNGV.

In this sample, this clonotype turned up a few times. The CDR3: CASSMTGTSGDTQYF. For the CDR3, the DNA is TGTGCCAGCAGTATGACCGGGACTAGCGGGGATACGCAGTATTTT. The gene calls are TRBV12-3 or TRBV12-4 and TRBJ2-3; 12 bases match TRBD2. The junction had 6 bases not matched to a gene; V was cut back by 5 bases and J by 6 bases. This CDR3 is 15 amino acids long.

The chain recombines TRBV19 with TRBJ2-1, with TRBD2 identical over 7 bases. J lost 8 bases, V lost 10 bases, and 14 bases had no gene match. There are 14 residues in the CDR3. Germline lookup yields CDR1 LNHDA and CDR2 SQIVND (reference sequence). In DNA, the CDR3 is TGTGCCACCCAATTCGCCGGGGGGACCGATGAGCAGTTCTTC. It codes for CATQFAGGTDEQFF.

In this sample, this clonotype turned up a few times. In DNA, the CDR3 is TGTGCCAGTAGTACGGACAGGGAGGGAACTGAAGCTTTCTTT. Its translation: CASSTDREGTEAFF. This sequence joins TRBV19 and TRBJ1-1, with TRBD1 identical over 8 bases. CDR3 length: 14 residues. CDR1 and CDR2 from the germline V gene are LNHDA and SQIVND (reference sequence). Trimming removed 4 bases from V and 5 bases from J; junction bases left unmatched: 6.

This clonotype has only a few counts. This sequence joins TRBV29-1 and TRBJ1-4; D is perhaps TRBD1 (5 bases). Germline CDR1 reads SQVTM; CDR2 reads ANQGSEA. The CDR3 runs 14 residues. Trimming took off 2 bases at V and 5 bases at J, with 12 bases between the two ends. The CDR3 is CSVEIARGNEKLFF. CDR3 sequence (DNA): TGCAGCGTTGAAATTGCCCGGGGGAATGAAAAACTGTTTTTT.

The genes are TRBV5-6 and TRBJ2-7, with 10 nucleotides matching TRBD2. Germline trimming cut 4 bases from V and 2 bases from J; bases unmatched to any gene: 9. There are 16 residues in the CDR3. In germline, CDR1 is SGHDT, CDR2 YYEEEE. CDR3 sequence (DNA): TGTGCCAGCAGCAAACAGCTAGCGGGAGCCCCCTACGAGCAGTACTTC. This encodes CASSKQLAGAPYEQYF.

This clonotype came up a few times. The CDR3 DNA is TGTGCCAGCAGCCCCGAGGGCGGGGACCTATACAATGAGCAGTTCTTC. Translated, it gives CASSPEGGDLYNEQFF. The chain uses TRBV7-2 and TRBJ2-1; D perhaps matches TRBD2 (6 bases). CDR1 is SGHTA, CDR2 FQGNSA, per germline. The CDR3 is 16 amino acids. Deletions cut 5 bases from V and 4 bases from J, with 18 bases between.